The subject of this entry is one T cell receptor (beta chain). This specimen belongs to a study of blood T cell repertoires in COVID-19. Generated by immunoSEQ multiplex PCR, the TCRdb table keeps only in-frame clones and is missing some. The repertoire holds about 410,000 clones, with 89% as singletons. V lost 5 bases to trimming and J lost 4 bases; unmatched junction nucleotides: 4. This CDR3 is built from 13 residues. Germline assignment: CDR1 GTSNPN and CDR2 SVGIG (reference sequence). The sequence was collected from a woman between 35 and 50 years old with COVID-19, enrolled during active disease. The sequenced sample consisted of peripheral blood. J is TRBJ1-5 and V is TRBV30; 8 nucleotides agree with TRBD1. The CDR3 is CAWSGQDNQPQHF. The DNA for the CDR3 is TGTGCCTGGTCGGGACAGGATAATCAGCCCCAGCATTTT.